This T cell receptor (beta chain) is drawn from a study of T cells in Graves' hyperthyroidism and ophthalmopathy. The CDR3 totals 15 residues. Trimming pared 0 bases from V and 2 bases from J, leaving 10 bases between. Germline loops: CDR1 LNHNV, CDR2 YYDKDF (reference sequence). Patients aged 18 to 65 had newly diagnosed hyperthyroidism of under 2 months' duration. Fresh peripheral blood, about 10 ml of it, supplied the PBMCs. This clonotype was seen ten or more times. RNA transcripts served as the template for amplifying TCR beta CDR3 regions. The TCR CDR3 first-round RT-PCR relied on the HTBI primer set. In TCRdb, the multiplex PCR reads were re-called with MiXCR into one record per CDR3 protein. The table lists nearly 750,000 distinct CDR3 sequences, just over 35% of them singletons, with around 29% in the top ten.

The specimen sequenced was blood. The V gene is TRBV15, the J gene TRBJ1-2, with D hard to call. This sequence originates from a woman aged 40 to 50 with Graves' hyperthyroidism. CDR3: CATSRDSRENYGYTF. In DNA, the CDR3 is TGTGCCACCAGCAGAGATAGTAGGGAGAACTATGGCTACACCTTC.